These 9 T cell receptor beta chains were sequenced from one sample in a study of blood T cell repertoires in COVID-19 (dated by TCRdb to about 2020). The library was produced with the immunoSEQ multiplex PCR assay. TCRdb stores this immuneACCESS table with in-frame sequences only. Part of the clones is absent; in the studies checked, under half of the shortfall reflects unresolved V genes, and no reason is known for the rest. The sample table holds tens of thousands of clones, of which around 90% were seen once. The ten biggest clones cover 2.5% to 3.5% of the sample. Sample: peripheral blood. The receptors derive from a man aged 45-65 years with acute or convalescent COVID-19.

The chain has TRBV18 and TRBJ2-3; 8 nucleotides match TRBD1. CDR3 length: 15 amino acids. The junction had 6 bases not matched to a gene; V was cut back by 2 bases and J by 5 bases. The germline V gene encodes CDR1 KGHSH and CDR2 LQKENI. In DNA form, the CDR3 reads TGTGCCAGCTCACCAGGGGACAGGTCAATAGATACGCAGTATTTT. It translates to CASSPGDRSIDTQYF.

The J gene is TRBJ2-7, the V gene TRBV19, with 7 bases fitting TRBD1. This CDR3 is 14 amino acids long. Germline V gene sequence: CDR1 LNHDA, CDR2 SQIVND (reference sequence). Losses at the gene ends were 5 bases for V and 3 bases for J; bases not matched to a gene: 7. The CDR3 reads CASSASGQNYEQYF. The CDR3 nucleotides are TGTGCCAGTAGTGCCTCGGGACAGAACTACGAGCAGTACTTC.

The CDR3 DNA follows: TGTGCCAGCAGCCAAGGGGGCGCTTCCGTGCAGTTCTTC. It is translated as CASSQGGASVQFF. The chain couples TRBV3-1 (or the pseudogene TRBV3-2) to TRBJ2-1; TRBD1 might be the D (5 bases). The CDR3 covers 13 residues. V shed 1 base and J shed 12 bases, with 13 bases lying between them. The germline gives CDR1 LGHDT, CDR2 YNNKEL (reference sequence).

The V and J genes are TRBV10-3 and TRBJ1-1, with TRBD1 identical over 9 bases. Germline V gene data show CDR1 as ENHRY and CDR2 as SYGVKD. The length of the CDR3 is 17 residues. The J segment lost 0 bases and the V segment lost 3 bases, leaving 8 bases of the junction unmatched. The chain's CDR3 is CAISDTGQGGLNTEAFF. As DNA, the CDR3 is TGTGCCATCAGTGACACGGGACAGGGTGGTTTGAACACTGAAGCTTTCTTT.

The rearrangement joins TRBV18 to TRBJ2-7; weak D call: TRBD2 (6 bases). The V end lost 3 bases, the J end lost 6 bases, and 18 bases lay between the germline ends. The CDR3 is 15 residues long. CDR1 KGHSH and CDR2 LQKENI come from the germline V gene. The CDR3 DNA reads TGTGCCAGCTCACCGACGGTGGTGCGGGGCGGCGAGCAGTACTTC. Translation: CASSPTVVRGGEQYF.

The V call is TRBV11-2, the J call TRBJ2-3; 8 bases are a match to TRBD2. CDR3 length: 15 amino acids. Germline CDR1 reads SGHAT; CDR2 reads FQNNGV. The trim removed 4 bases at V and 0 bases at J, leaving 3 bases unmatched. The CDR3, as DNA: TGTGCCAGCAGCTCACCTAGCGGGAGCACAGATACGCAGTATTTT. Translation: CASSSPSGSTDTQYF.

The V and J genes are TRBV30 and TRBJ2-7; the match to TRBD2 covers 13 bases. The length of the CDR3 is 15 residues. Per germline, CDR1 GTSNPN and CDR2 SVGIG (reference sequence). V lost 2 bases, J lost 5 bases, and 6 bases stayed unmatched. CDR3 in DNA: TGTGCCTGGAGTCAACTAGCGGGGGGGCGGGACGAGCAGTACTTC. This sequence encodes CAWSQLAGGRDEQYF. Using reference TRBV30 and TRBJ2-7 for the parts outside the CDR3, the full variable domain is SQTIHQWPATLVQPVGSPLSLECTVEGTSNPNLYWYRQAAGRGLQLLFYSVGIGQISSEVPQNLSASRPQDRQFILSSKKLLLSDSGFYLCAWSQLAGGRDEQYFGPGTRLTVT.

The chain is built from TRBV7-6 and TRBJ2-7; 10 bases match TRBD2. Germline V gene data show CDR1 as SGHVS and CDR2 as FNYEAQ. J was trimmed by 4 bases and V by 1 base; bases with no gene match: 7. This CDR3 has 16 residues. DNA for the CDR3: TGTGCCAGCAGCTTAGGGGCTAGCGGGGGCGGGTACGAGCAGTACTTC. This translates into CASSLGASGGGYEQYF.

The chain employs TRBV10-3 and TRBJ1-1; D might be TRBD1 (6 bases). The CDR3 contains 13 residues. V was pared by 3 bases and J by 5 bases, with 10 bases between. Germline V gene data show CDR1 as ENHRY and CDR2 as SYGVKD. The chain's CDR3 is CAISEQGGTEAFF. The DNA for the CDR3 is TGTGCCATCAGTGAACAGGGTGGAACTGAAGCTTTCTTT.